The source of this T cell receptor (beta chain) is a study of T cells in localized non-small cell lung cancer. Study-wide results and caveats: Uninvolved neighboring lung showed the greatest T cell clonality, exceeding tumor.

Assay: immunoSEQ multiplex PCR; the TCRdb copy retains only in-frame clones and omits some. In the table there are 25,000 to 35,000 clones, around four fifths of which are singletons. This clone occurred a few times. Its target is unknown. This receptor was taken from a male donor at least 60 years old with stage III squamous cell lung carcinoma. This specimen consisted of peripheral blood, obtained before any cancer treatment.

The DNA of the CDR3 is TGTGCCAGCAGCGACAGATTAACTTTCCACACCTTC. Amino acid sequence: CASSDRLTFHTF. The V gene is TRBV28, the J gene TRBJ1-2, with TRBD1 as a possible D gene (5 bases). Trimming pared 6 bases from V and 12 bases from J, leaving 17 bases between. The germline gives CDR1 MDHEN, CDR2 SYDVKM. The CDR3 is 12 amino acids.